A single sample gave rise to the 21 T cell receptor beta chains below, sequenced in a study of blood T cell repertoires in COVID-19. Sequencing used immunoSEQ multiplex PCR; TCRdb keeps in-frame clones, though not all of them. This table has 210,000 or so clones, 88% appearing once. Sequenced sample: peripheral blood. The receptors stem from an older woman with acute or convalescent COVID-19.

This clone showed up just once. This chain joins TRBV5-1 and TRBJ2-5, with a possible D match to TRBD2 (6 bases). There are 14 residues in the CDR3. V shed 2 bases and J shed 2 bases, with 10 bases lying between them. Germline CDR1 and CDR2: SGHRS and YFSETQ. In DNA, the CDR3 is TGCGCCAGCAGCTTTCAGGCGGGGCAAGAGACCCAGTACTTC. It codes for CASSFQAGQETQYF.

The chain recombines TRBV19 with TRBJ1-1, with 8 bases lining up with TRBD1. Losses at the gene ends were 4 bases for V and 6 bases for J; bases not matched to a gene: 7. Germline V lookup: CDR1 LNHDA, CDR2 SQIVND (reference sequence). The CDR3 loop spans 14 amino acids. As DNA, the CDR3 is TGTGCCAGTAGTACCCGGACAGGGAGCGCTGAAGCTTTCTTT. Translated: CASSTRTGSAEAFF.

The V gene is TRBV29-1, the J gene TRBJ2-1; 13 bases line up with TRBD2. V shed 6 bases and J 7 bases; nucleotides not matched to a gene: 9. Germline CDR1 reads SQVTM; CDR2 reads ANQGSEA. The CDR3 is 15 amino acids. The CDR3 DNA is TGCAGCGTACCGACAGAGACTAGCGGGAGGAATGAGCAGTTCTTC. Translated, it gives CSVPTETSGRNEQFF.

The chain employs TRBV19 and TRBJ1-1; possible D gene TRBD1, 6 bases. The CDR3 is 17 amino acids. Trimming left V 1 base short and J 5 bases short, with 20 bases between. The germline CDR1 and CDR2 sequences are LNHDA and SQIVND (reference sequence). The CDR3 DNA reads as TGTGCCAGTAGTATAGTATTCTCCTCGGGGGGCGCAACTGAAGCTTTCTTT. Its translation: CASSIVFSSGGATEAFF.

V gene TRBV28 combines with J gene TRBJ2-1; D call uncertain. This CDR3 is built from 15 residues. Germline V gives CDR1 MDHEN, CDR2 SYDVKM. V lost 3 bases, J lost 0 bases, and 9 bases lay in between. CDR3 nucleotides: TGTGCCAGCAGTTTCCTCAGGAACTCCTACAATGAGCAGTTCTTC. It encodes CASSFLRNSYNEQFF.

The chain joins TRBV21-1 to TRBJ2-5; the table's TRBD1 call for D was not verified on the DNA. TRBV21-1 is an annotated pseudogene. The CDR3 runs 15 residues. The CDR3 DNA sequence: TGTGCCAGCAGCAGACAGGGGCCGCCAGGAGAGACCCAGTACTTC. It translates to CASSRQGPPGETQYF.

The chain uses TRBV6-5 and TRBJ2-7, with 7 bases fitting TRBD1. Germline CDR1 and CDR2: MNHEY and SVGAGI. The CDR3 is 15 residues long. Trimming cost V 0 bases and J 3 bases; bases outside gene matches: 5. This CDR3 reads CASSYSNRGIYEQYF. The CDR3 DNA reads as TGTGCCAGCAGTTACTCGAACAGGGGTATCTACGAGCAGTACTTC.

CDR3 DNA: TGTGCCAGTAGTACGACAGGGGCCGGCACTGAAGCTTTCTTT. This translates into CASSTTGAGTEAFF. This rearrangement joins TRBV19 to TRBJ1-1, with 8 bases matching TRBD1. This CDR3 is built from 14 residues. The J segment lost 4 bases and the V segment lost 4 bases, leaving 5 bases of the junction unmatched. Per the germline V gene, CDR1 is LNHDA and CDR2 is SQIVND (reference sequence).

The V and J genes are TRBV30 and TRBJ1-6; 10 bases line up with TRBD1. Germline CDR1 reads GTSNPN; CDR2 reads SVGIG (reference sequence). The CDR3 spans 15 residues. Unmatched junction bases numbered 6, after V lost 1 base and J lost 9 bases. CDR3 region: CAWSGGQGGGSPLHF. The CDR3, as DNA: TGTGCCTGGAGTGGAGGACAGGGGGGGGGTTCACCCCTCCACTTT.

This clone was recorded once. The chain employs TRBV2 and TRBJ1-5; tentatively, D is TRBD1 (6 bases). The CDR3 is 14 residues long. V was shortened by 5 bases and J by 6 bases, with 14 bases between the two germline ends. Germline CDR1 and CDR2: SNHLY and FYNNEI. The CDR3 sequence is CASSNLQGRQPQHF. CDR3 DNA sequence: TGTGCCAGCAGTAACCTACAGGGTCGTCAGCCCCAGCATTTT.

This chain connects TRBV7-8 to TRBJ1-4; TRBD1 might be the D (5 bases). CDR1 is SGHVS and CDR2 is FQNEAQ in the germline V gene. V lost 5 bases and J 7 bases, leaving 11 bases between the germline ends. The CDR3 consists of 13 residues. The CDR3 sequence is CASSRGRGEKLFF. In DNA form, the CDR3 reads TGTGCCAGCAGCAGGGGTAGGGGTGAAAAACTGTTTTTT. Looking up the rest from reference TRBV7-8 and TRBJ1-4 gives the full variable domain: GAGVSQSPRYKVAKRGQDVALRCDPISGHVSLFWYQQALGQGPEFLTYFQNEAQLDKSGLPSDRFFAERPEGSVSTLKIQRTQQEDSAVYLCASSRGRGEKLFFGSGTQLSVL.

The chain uses TRBV7-9 and TRBJ1-3; D remains unclear. Trimming stripped 0 bases from V and 0 bases from J, with 15 bases between. The length of the CDR3 is 18 residues. Germline CDR1 SEHNR, CDR2 FQNEAQ (reference sequence). The CDR3 reads CASSLASAQKLSGNTIYF. CDR3 nucleotides: TGTGCCAGCAGCTTAGCGAGCGCCCAGAAACTCTCTGGAAACACCATATATTTT.

CDR3 DNA sequence: TGTGCCTCCCGTGACTCCCGGGGTAGTGTCTATGGCTACACCTTC. This sequence encodes CASRDSRGSVYGYTF. The chain couples TRBV27 to TRBJ1-2, with D unclear. Trimming pared 11 bases from V and 4 bases from J, leaving 23 bases between. This CDR3 is built from 15 residues. The germline V gene encodes CDR1 MNHEY and CDR2 SMNVEV (reference sequence).

The gene calls are TRBV7-8 and TRBJ2-3, with D maybe TRBD1 (6 bases). The CDR3 length is 18 residues. The V and J ends lost 1 base and 3 bases respectively, with 20 bases between them. The germline V gene has CDR1 SGHVS and CDR2 FQNEAQ. The DNA of the CDR3 is TGTGCCAGCAGCTTAGTGCGTCATCCGGGTAGGGGGACAGATACGCAGTATTTT. Protein sequence: CASSLVRHPGRGTDTQYF.

J is TRBJ2-3 and V is TRBV2; TRBD2 might be the D (6 bases). CDR3 length: 14 amino acids. From germline, CDR1 is SNHLY and CDR2 FYNNEI. The ends were cut back, 8 bases at V and 2 bases at J, with 14 bases in the middle. For the CDR3, the DNA is TGTGCCAGCTTAGGGCTAGCGCACACAGATACGCAGTATTTT. Protein: CASLGLAHTDTQYF.

CDR3 bases: TGTGCCTGGAGCCTGACAGGGAACACTGAAGCTTTCTTT. This translates into CAWSLTGNTEAFF. V and J are TRBV30 and TRBJ1-1, with D perhaps matching TRBD1 (6 bases). CDR3 length: 13 residues. The germline gives CDR1 GTSNPN, CDR2 SVGIG (reference sequence). The V gene lost 3 bases and the J gene lost 1 base, with 9 bases spanning the gap. Together with reference TRBV30 and TRBJ1-1, the CDR3 gives the full variable domain: SQTIHQWPATLVQPVGSPLSLECTVEGTSNPNLYWYRQAAGRGLQLLFYSVGIGQISSEVPQNLSASRPQDRQFILSSKKLLLSDSGFYLCAWSLTGNTEAFFGQGTRLTVV.

The chain combines TRBV7-3 with TRBJ2-5; D unresolved. Germline CDR1 SGHTA, CDR2 FQGTGA. The CDR3 has 13 residues. The V gene lost 4 bases and the J gene lost 2 bases, with 8 bases spanning the gap. The CDR3 DNA reads TGTGCCAGCAGCTCCCACATACAAGAGACCCAGTACTTC. Its protein is CASSSHIQETQYF.

The sample holds one count of this clone. The junction departs from the called germline gene at one end, perhaps through a read error. This chain joins TRBV7-7 and TRBJ2-3; D gene unclear. Germline CDR1 SSHAT, CDR2 FNYEAQ (reference sequence). This CDR3 contains 13 residues. The CDR3 DNA is TGTGCTAGCAGCTTAGCTGGAGCAGATACGCAGTATTTT. This gives the protein CASSLAGADTQYF.

The CDR3 DNA follows: TGTGCCAGCAGCAAGGGACTCGCGGGGGGGCTGTACACCGGGGAGCTGTTTTTT. This codes for CASSKGLAGGLYTGELFF. V gene TRBV9 combines with J gene TRBJ2-2; 9 bases line up with TRBD2. J was trimmed by 3 bases and V by 4 bases; bases with no gene match: 13. The CDR3 loop spans 18 amino acids. CDR1 is SGDLS and CDR2 is YYNGEE in the germline V gene.

V usage is TRBV27 and J usage is TRBJ2-7; D perhaps matches TRBD2 (5 bases). This CDR3 has 14 residues. The germline V gene has CDR1 MNHEY and CDR2 SMNVEV (reference sequence). V lost 1 base and J lost 1, with 8 bases in between. This CDR3 is CASSLFGGSYEQYF. The CDR3 nucleotides read TGTGCCAGCAGTTTATTCGGAGGATCCTACGAGCAGTACTTC.

This chain connects TRBV19 to TRBJ2-7; 9 nucleotides agree with TRBD1. The CDR3 runs to 15 residues. V gave up 6 bases and J gave up 2 bases; unmatched junction bases: 8. The germline gives CDR1 LNHDA, CDR2 SQIVND (reference sequence). CDR3 DNA sequence: TGTGCCAGTAGCCACGGGACAGGGTCTGCCTACGAGCAGTACTTC. It yields the protein CASSHGTGSAYEQYF.